The 27 T cell receptor beta chains below all came from one sample that was sequenced in a study of T cell changes during pregnancy in multiple sclerosis. The method was immunoSEQ multiplex PCR; TCRdb's version includes in-frame clones alone and lacks a portion of them. The data show approximately 23,000 clones, with under 95% seen just once and 0.67% held by the top ten. This specimen consisted of CD4+ T cells from peripheral blood mononuclear cells, obtained in the third trimester of pregnancy. Receptors originate from a female donor in good health, enrolled as a control in a pregnancy study.

A remark on this clone: Relative to the germline gene, one junction end is altered; a read error may explain this. This chain joins TRBV7-7 and TRBJ2-7; 10 bases fit TRBD2. This CDR3 has 19 residues. Per germline, CDR1 SSHAT and CDR2 FNYEAQ (reference sequence). The CDR3 nucleotides are TGTGCTAGCAGCCCCCTCCCCCCTCTAACTAGCGGGGATTCCCACGAGCAGTACTTC. Translating it yields CASSPLPPLTSGDSHEQYF.

This chain joins TRBV27 and TRBJ1-5; D is unresolved. The CDR3 runs 15 residues. Between the trimmed V and J ends, which lost 3 bases and 7 bases, there was a span of 16 bases. In germline, CDR1 is MNHEY, CDR2 SMNVEV (reference sequence). Here the CDR3 reads CASSFQGGSPQPQHF. CDR3 sequence (DNA): TGTGCCAGCAGTTTCCAAGGCGGGAGCCCACAGCCCCAGCATTTT.

This clone was counted a few times. The rearrangement links TRBV7-6 to TRBJ1-2, with TRBD1 matching over 8 bases. Per germline, CDR1 SGHVS and CDR2 FNYEAQ. The CDR3 sequence is 14 residues long. V lost 3 bases to trimming and J lost 4 bases; unmatched junction nucleotides: 4. The CDR3 nucleotides read TGTGCCAGCAGCTTGGGACAGGACGGCTATGGCTACACCTTC. It specifies CASSLGQDGYGYTF.

This rearrangement joins TRBV11-3 to TRBJ2-1, with 10 positions matching TRBD2. CDR3 length equals 14 residues. From germline, CDR1 is SGHNT and CDR2 YENEEA. V was pared by 5 bases and J by 2 bases, with 0 bases of the junction left unmatched. The CDR3 reads CASSTSGTYNEQFF. Here the CDR3 DNA reads TGTGCCAGCAGCACTAGCGGGACCTACAATGAGCAGTTCTTC.

This rearrangement joins TRBV7-2 to TRBJ1-2; TRBD1 matches at 9 bases. The V gene's germline CDR1 is SGHTA and CDR2 FQGNSA. V dropped 0 bases and J dropped 7; count of bases not matched to a gene: 6. The CDR3 runs to 15 residues. The CDR3 protein is CASSLANDRGIGYTF. The CDR3 DNA reads TGTGCCAGCAGCTTAGCCAACGACAGGGGGATTGGCTACACCTTC.

The J gene is TRBJ1-1, the V gene TRBV28; 7 bases align to TRBD1. The CDR3 is 16 residues long. The ends lost 8 bases at V and 4 bases at J; junction bases unmatched: 16. Germline V CDR1 and CDR2: MDHEN, SYDVKM. The CDR3 bases are TGTGCCAGCGTTATTGAGGGGGCCTCCTCAGGCACTGAAGCTTTCTTT. It specifies CASVIEGASSGTEAFF.

The chain employs TRBV28 and TRBJ2-7; D uncertain. The V end lost 6 bases, the J end lost 5 bases, and 11 bases lay between the germline ends. CDR3 length: 12 amino acids. Germline CDR1 is MDHEN and CDR2 is SYDVKM. The DNA of the CDR3 is TGTGCCAGCAGCGGTAATTTTAACGAGCAGTACTTC. It codes for CASSGNFNEQYF. The whole variable domain, filled in from reference TRBV28 and TRBJ2-7, reads DVKVTQSSRYLVKRTGEKVFLECVQDMDHENMFWYRQDPGLGLRLIYFSYDVKMKEKGDIPEGYSVSREKKERFSLILESASTNQTSMYLCASSGNFNEQYFGPGTRLTVT.

V and J are TRBV6-6 and TRBJ1-1, with D tentatively TRBD1 (5 bases). In germline, CDR1 is MNHNY, CDR2 SVGAGI (reference sequence). The CDR3 is 14 amino acids. The V end was cut by 10 bases, the J end by 5 bases, with 20 bases between. The CDR3 here is CATEIGGGNTEAFF. The CDR3 nucleotides are TGTGCCACCGAAATCGGGGGGGGGAATACTGAAGCTTTCTTT.

This clone was found a few times. Other DNA sequences in this sample translate to the same CDR3. This rearrangement joins TRBV7-2 to TRBJ2-5; D not resolved. Trimming stripped 5 bases from V and 2 bases from J, with 3 bases between. The germline gives CDR1 SGHTA, CDR2 FQGNSA. The CDR3 loop spans 11 amino acids. The CDR3 reads CASSPQETQYF. In nucleotides, the CDR3 is TGTGCCAGCAGCCCGCAAGAGACCCAGTACTTC.

The chain carries TRBV6-1 and TRBJ2-7, with D possibly matching TRBD2 (5 bases). This CDR3 spans 14 amino acids. Germline CDR1 reads MNHNS; CDR2 reads SASEGT. Trimming removed 7 bases at V and 1 base at J, with 14 bases between. CDR3 amino acids: CASIHGGQSYEQYF. The CDR3 DNA reads TGTGCCAGCATCCACGGCGGGCAGTCCTACGAGCAGTACTTC.

The V call is TRBV9, the J call TRBJ2-5; the match to TRBD2 covers 7 bases. From germline, CDR1 is SGDLS and CDR2 YYNGEE. The V segment lost 5 bases and the J segment 2 bases; nucleotides outside the gene matches: 9. This CDR3 spans 15 amino acids. The CDR3 bases are TGTGCCAGCAGTCCCACCTGGGGGGGACAAGAGACCCAGTACTTC. Its protein is CASSPTWGGQETQYF.

J is TRBJ2-7 and V is TRBV19; tentatively, D is TRBD2 (5 bases). Trimming removed 5 bases at V and 1 base at J, with 12 bases between. The germline gives CDR1 LNHDA, CDR2 SQIVND (reference sequence). This CDR3 contains 14 residues. This CDR3 is CASSPTRGSYEQYF. The CDR3 DNA follows: TGTGCCAGTAGTCCTACCCGGGGTTCCTACGAGCAGTACTTC.

A remark on this clone: One junction end does not reproduce the germline sequence, and a read error may be involved. The V gene is TRBV7-9, the J gene TRBJ1-4; D is uncertain. CDR3 length equals 14 residues. The germline V gene has CDR1 SEHNR and CDR2 FQNEAQ (reference sequence). The CDR3 here is CASSFSTGNEELFF. The CDR3 DNA follows: TGTGCCAGCAGCTTTTCTACGGGAAATGAAGAACTGTTTTTT.

The chain has TRBV19 and TRBJ1-5; no reliable D call. The V end lost 4 bases, the J end lost 5 bases, and 9 bases lay between the germline ends. The CDR3 is 13 amino acids. The germline V gene encodes CDR1 LNHDA and CDR2 SQIVND (reference sequence). The CDR3 protein is CASSTKRDQPQHF. The CDR3 nucleotides read TGTGCCAGTAGTACCAAGAGGGATCAGCCCCAGCATTTT.

The chain has TRBV4-1 and TRBJ1-4, with D maybe TRBD1 (6 bases). The CDR3 runs to 15 residues. With 3 bases removed from V and 8 bases from J, the gap between germline ends came to 16 bases. Per germline, CDR1 MGHRA and CDR2 YSYEKL. CDR3 bases: TGCGCCAGCAGCCAGCCCCGGGACATAGGCGAAAAACTGTTTTTT. As protein: CASSQPRDIGEKLFF.

The V call is TRBV19, the J call TRBJ2-3; tentatively, D is TRBD1 (5 bases). The V end lost 3 bases, the J end lost 5 bases, and 12 bases lay between the germline ends. In germline, CDR1 is LNHDA, CDR2 SQIVND (reference sequence). This CDR3 has 14 amino acids. This chain's CDR3 is CASSMVGAGDTQYF. The CDR3 DNA reads TGTGCCAGTAGTATGGTAGGGGCCGGAGATACGCAGTATTTT.

V gene TRBV7-9 combines with J gene TRBJ2-7; 15 positions match TRBD2. The CDR3 spans 19 residues. With 5 bases clipped from V and 5 bases from J, the junction kept 16 bases outside the gene matches. In germline, CDR1 is SEHNR, CDR2 FQNEAQ (reference sequence). The CDR3: CASSGTSGRSPQWVNEQYF. In DNA, the CDR3 is TGTGCCAGCAGCGGGACTAGCGGGAGGTCTCCTCAGTGGGTAAACGAGCAGTACTTC.

The sample holds one count of this clone. The rearrangement links TRBV6-6 to TRBJ1-2; possible D gene TRBD1, 6 bases. Germline V gene data show CDR1 as MNHNY and CDR2 as SVGAGI (reference sequence). V was trimmed by 6 bases and J by 8 bases, leaving 22 bases between them. The CDR3 covers 15 residues. The CDR3 DNA reads TGTGCCAGCAGCCTCCCACGTGTGGGGAGGGGGGGCTACACCTTC. This encodes CASSLPRVGRGGYTF.

The rearrangement joins TRBV28 to TRBJ1-4; 8 bases are shared with TRBD1. Germline lookup yields CDR1 MDHEN and CDR2 SYDVKM. The V gene end was trimmed by 3 bases and the J gene end by 8 bases; junction bases not matched to a gene: 11. CDR3 length: 16 amino acids. CDR3 residues: CASSLVLQGAREKLFF. For the CDR3, the DNA is TGTGCCAGCAGTTTGGTCCTTCAGGGGGCAAGAGAAAAACTGTTTTTT.

V is TRBV7-2 and J is TRBJ2-1; 8 nucleotides agree with TRBD2. The germline gives CDR1 SGHTA, CDR2 FQGNSA. The CDR3 runs to 16 residues. Losses at the gene ends were 5 bases for V and 0 bases for J; bases not matched to a gene: 6. The DNA for the CDR3 is TGTGCCAGCAGCCCCCCGGGGGGGGGCTCCTACAATGAGCAGTTCTTC. This gives the protein CASSPPGGGSYNEQFF. Supplemented by reference TRBV7-2 and TRBJ2-1, the full variable domain reads GAGVSQSPSNKVTEKGKDVELRCDPISGHTALYWYRQSLGQGLEFLIYFQGNSAPDKSGLPSDRFSAERTGGSVSTLTIQRTQQEDSAVYLCASSPPGGGSYNEQFFGPGTRLTVL.

V and J are TRBV6-5 and TRBJ2-1, with 7 bases that match TRBD2. The V segment lost 2 bases and the J segment 5 bases; nucleotides outside the gene matches: 6. The CDR3 is 15 residues long. Germline V gene data show CDR1 as MNHEY and CDR2 as SVGAGI. The CDR3 is CASSYTSVMDNEQFF. DNA for the CDR3: TGTGCCAGCAGTTACACTAGCGTGATGGACAATGAGCAGTTCTTC.

The V call is TRBV4-2, the J call TRBJ2-1; possible D gene TRBD1, 6 bases. Germline CDR1 and CDR2: LGHNA and YNFKEQ. V lost 1 base, J lost 4 bases, and 14 bases lay in between. CDR3 length: 16 amino acids. This chain's CDR3 is CASSQGGRGWYNEQFF. The DNA of the CDR3 is TGTGCCAGCAGCCAAGGGGGTAGGGGGTGGTACAATGAGCAGTTCTTC.

The V call is TRBV9, the J call TRBJ1-1, with 9 bases lining up with TRBD1. Germline CDR1 reads SGDLS; CDR2 reads YYNGEE. The CDR3 is made up of 15 amino acids. Trimming removed 4 bases from V and 5 bases from J; junction bases left unmatched: 9. CDR3 residues: CASSLRTGVGTEAFF. DNA of the CDR3: TGTGCCAGCAGCTTAAGGACAGGGGTAGGGACTGAAGCTTTCTTT. Complete variable domain (other parts from reference TRBV9 and TRBJ1-1): DSGVTQTPKHLITATGQRVTLRCSPRSGDLSVYWYQQSLDQGLQFLIQYYNGEERAKGNILERFSAQQFPDLHSELNLSSLELGDSALYFCASSLRTGVGTEAFFGQGTRLTVV.

The V call is TRBV7-8, the J call TRBJ2-5, with D possibly being TRBD2 (5 bases). The DNA end is more similar to TRBJ2-7, so the J call may be wrong. This CDR3 region has 15 residues. Germline CDR1 reads SGHVS; CDR2 reads FQNEAQ. The CDR3 bases are TGTGCCAGCAGCTTAGGACGGCTAACGGGGTACGAGCAGTACTTC. It encodes CASSLGRLTGYEQYF.

The chain recombines TRBV9 with TRBJ1-3, with TRBD1 identical over 7 bases. V gave up 0 bases and J gave up 0 bases; unmatched junction bases: 12. The CDR3 consists of 19 residues. The germline V gene has CDR1 SGDLS and CDR2 YYNGEE. This chain's CDR3 is CASSVGPLGQRPSGNTIYF. The CDR3 region has the DNA TGTGCCAGCAGCGTAGGGCCTTTGGGACAGCGGCCCTCTGGAAACACCATATATTTT.

This clone was counted once. Here the CDR3 DNA reads TGTGCCAGCAGTTACGAGGGGGCCTGGACTGAAGCTTTCTTT. Translation gives CASSYEGAWTEAFF. The genes are TRBV6-5 and TRBJ1-1; 7 bases align to TRBD1. V lost 2 bases, J lost 5 bases, and 5 bases stayed unmatched. In germline, CDR1 is MNHEY, CDR2 SVGAGI. This CDR3 is built from 14 residues.

V is TRBV28 and J is TRBJ2-2; 11 bases line up with TRBD2. Germline V gene sequence: CDR1 MDHEN, CDR2 SYDVKM. The CDR3 length is 16 residues. V lost 4 bases to trimming and J lost 4 bases; unmatched junction nucleotides: 5. The CDR3 DNA reads as TGTGCCAGCAGTTCCCAGGGACTAGCGGTCACCGGGGAGCTGTTTTTT. Protein product: CASSSQGLAVTGELFF.